The present entry profiles one TCR beta chain with its context. Its antigen is still unknown. No per-base quality is available; no much larger clone lies one base away. Measured from the cysteine to the phenylalanine, the CDR3 is 16 residues long. The read is trimmed to its CDR3 DNA, 48 bases read in frame from base 1. For this chain, trimming is 4 bases at the V end and 7 bases at the J end, and the number of junction bases without a gene match is 15. The germline V gene provides CDR1 LGHNA and CDR2 YSLEER. The immunoSEQ Assay, a bias-controlled multiplex PCR, was used to amplify TCRbeta CDR3 regions from genomic DNA. In the authors' own workflow: Nucleated cell counts per sample were estimated from amplification of reference gene primers within the assay. Sequence reads were collapsed and filtered to measure the absolute abundance of every unique TCRbeta CDR3 rearrangement. Productive Simpson clonality was computed per sample as the square root of Simpson's diversity index over productive rearrangements. This is the immuneACCESS table as TCRdb keeps it, with only in-frame sequences that have V and J called. A part of the clones is gone; compared with another copy, unresolved V genes explain less than half, and the rest is unexplained. Clonal size and the V and J genes are those of that table, whereas D and trimming came from the DNA. The sample yields roughly 170,000 clones; around 82% were counted once. The top ten clonotypes cover approximately 1.2% of the sample.

The sample originates from a study of blood T cell repertoires in COVID-19 (TCRdb year 2020). For context, the study as a whole: The collaborator samples originated in the United States, Italy and Spain and spanned the acute and convalescent phases of COVID-19. The prospective study material was composed of cDNA or gDNA derived from T cells, B-cell-depleted T cells, or PBMCs. Subjects who had been exposed to COVID-19, were actively infected with it, or had recovered from it provided the deeply sampled blood TCRbeta repertoires that made up the dataset. The repertoires were made available in a free public database intended to serve as a resource for research on the immune response to SARS-CoV-2. The samples were drawn from the first 160 participants of the ongoing ImmuneRACE study and from more than 1,000 subjects provided by 6 global collaborators. Sample metadata almost always included a de-identified subject ID, COVID-19 status, age in years and sex. Where HLA class I and class II types were available, the types were taken from metadata supplied by the sample provider, not from assay-based typing.

General findings and caveats noted by the study authors: Clinical and demographic metadata were provided uncurated, with the amount varying by source and participant.

A second Seattle source provided samples from volunteer blood donors who had recovered from COVID-19. Each collaborating institution followed its own protocols to collect whole blood in K2EDTA tubes. For TCRbeta analysis, collaborator samples were shipped as frozen whole blood, as isolated PBMCs, or as DNA extracted from either sample type. This receptor was taken from a man aged 55 to 69 who had recovered from COVID-19. The chain is made from TRBV4-3 and TRBJ1-2, with TRBD1 identical over 7 junction bases. Sample: peripheral blood. The CDR3: CASSPDRALPPLGYTF. The nucleotides read TGCGCCAGCAGCCCTGACAGGGCTTTACCCCCACTTGGCTACACCTTC.